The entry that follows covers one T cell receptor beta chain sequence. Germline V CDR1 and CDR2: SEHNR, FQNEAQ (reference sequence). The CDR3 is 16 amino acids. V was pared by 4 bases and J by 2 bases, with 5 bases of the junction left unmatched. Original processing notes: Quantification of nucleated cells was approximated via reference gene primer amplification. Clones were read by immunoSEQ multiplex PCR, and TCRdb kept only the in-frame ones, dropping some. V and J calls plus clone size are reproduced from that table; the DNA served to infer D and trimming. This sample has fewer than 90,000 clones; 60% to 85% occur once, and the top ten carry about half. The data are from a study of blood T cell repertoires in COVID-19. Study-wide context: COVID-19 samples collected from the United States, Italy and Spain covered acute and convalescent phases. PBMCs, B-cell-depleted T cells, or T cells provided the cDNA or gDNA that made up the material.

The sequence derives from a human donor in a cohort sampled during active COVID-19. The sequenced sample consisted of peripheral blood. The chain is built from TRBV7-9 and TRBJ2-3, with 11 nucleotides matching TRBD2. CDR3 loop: CASSYRLAGLTDTQYF. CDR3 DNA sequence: TGTGCCAGCAGCTATCGACTAGCGGGGCTCACAGATACGCAGTATTTT. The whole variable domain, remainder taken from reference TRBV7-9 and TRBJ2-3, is DTGVSQNPRHKITKRGQNVTFRCDPISEHNRLYWYRQTLGQGPEFLTYFQNEAQLEKSRLLSDRFSAERPKGSFSTLEIQRTEQGDSAMYLCASSYRLAGLTDTQYFGPGTRLTVL.